Sequencing of this T cell receptor (beta chain) was carried out in a study of cytomegalovirus exposure and HLA in healthy donors. The germline CDR1 and CDR2 sequences are LNHDA and SQIVND (reference sequence). The V gene end was trimmed by 6 bases and the J gene end by 7 bases; junction bases not matched to a gene: 5. This CDR3 has 12 amino acids. It was with 60 Vbeta and 13 Jbeta primers that the PCR ran. As handled by the study authors: In a later analysis, the count reached roughly 80 million unique TCR beta chains, with around 11 million shared. The data were produced by immunoSEQ multiplex PCR, yet TCRdb's version contains in-frame clones alone and is incomplete. The V and J calls and clone size come from that table; D and trimming were worked out from the DNA. The sample holds 90,000 to 100,000 clones.

This clonotype was sampled from a woman in her twenties or thirties in good health and CMV-seronegative. V and J are TRBV19 and TRBJ1-2; 7 bases are a match to TRBD1. What was sequenced was PBMCs. DNA for the CDR3: TGTGCCAGTAGGATGACAGGGCTTGGCTACACCTTC. Protein product: CASRMTGLGYTF.